A single sample gave rise to the 9 T cell receptor beta chains below, sequenced in a study of blood T cell repertoires in COVID-19 (dated by TCRdb to 2020 to 2022). Libraries were made using the immunoSEQ multiplex PCR assay. The source is immuneACCESS, and TCRdb retained only in-frame sequences with V and J called. Part of the clones is not carried over; for the studies checked, unresolved V genes explain less than half of this, and the remainder is unexplained. Across this sample there are 200,000 to 300,000 clones, with roughly 88% seen only once. Together, the top ten hold about 2% of the sample. Material for sequencing was peripheral blood. Source of these receptors: a man in his forties who had recovered from COVID-19.

The chain carries TRBV7-9 and TRBJ1-1; a weak D match, TRBD1 (6 bases). In germline, CDR1 is SEHNR, CDR2 FQNEAQ (reference sequence). The CDR3 is made up of 15 amino acids. Trimming removed 1 base from V and 5 bases from J, with 14 bases in between. The CDR3 DNA is TGTGCCAGCAGCTTAGGGGGCAGGGGTTGGACTGAAGCTTTCTTT. Translated, it gives CASSLGGRGWTEAFF.

This sequence joins TRBV29-1 and TRBJ1-2; D possibly corresponds to TRBD1 (5 bases). Trimming stripped 5 bases from V and 2 bases from J, with 9 bases between. The CDR3 is 12 amino acids. The V gene's germline CDR1 is SQVTM and CDR2 ANQGSEA. The CDR3, as DNA: TGCAGCGTTCCGACAGCCAACTATGGCTACACCTTC. Amino acid sequence: CSVPTANYGYTF.

J is TRBJ2-1 and V is TRBV6-5; the D gene is possibly TRBD2 (6 bases). This CDR3 comprises 14 residues. V lost 7 bases, J lost 3 bases, and 13 bases lay in between. Germline CDR1 MNHEY, CDR2 SVGAGI. CDR3: CASKVGGLYNEQFF. The CDR3 DNA sequence: TGTGCCAGCAAAGTCGGGGGTCTCTACAATGAGCAGTTCTTC.

The V and J genes are TRBV6-2 or TRBV6-3 and TRBJ1-5, with TRBD1 as a possible D gene (5 bases). The CDR3 runs to 15 residues. Germline assignment: CDR1 MNHEY and CDR2 SVGEGT. The V and J ends lost 5 bases and 0 bases respectively, with 11 bases between them. The chain's CDR3 is CASSQTVYSNQPQHF. For the CDR3, the DNA is TGTGCCAGCAGTCAGACAGTCTATAGCAATCAGCCCCAGCATTTT.

The chain has TRBV11-2 and TRBJ2-6, with TRBD1 matching over 7 bases. J gave up 0 bases and V 5 bases, and 10 bases lay outside the gene matches. This CDR3 region has 18 residues. Germline CDR1 reads SGHAT; CDR2 reads FQNNGV. The CDR3 loop is CASSGRTGQISGANVLTF. CDR3 nucleotide sequence: TGTGCCAGCAGCGGACGGACAGGCCAAATCTCTGGGGCCAACGTCCTGACTTTC.

This chain uses TRBV13 with TRBJ2-1; D uncertain. The length of the CDR3 is 14 residues. In germline, CDR1 is PRHDT, CDR2 FYEKMQ (reference sequence). Between the trimmed V and J ends, which lost 0 bases and 8 bases, there was a span of 11 bases. CDR3: CASSLGLILDEQFF. DNA for the CDR3: TGTGCCAGCAGCTTAGGCCTAATCTTGGATGAGCAGTTCTTC.

This clone was detected only once. The rearrangement joins TRBV2 to TRBJ1-3, with D tentatively TRBD1 (6 bases). The CDR3 extends over 16 amino acids. The V end was cut by 3 bases, the J end by 3 bases, with 15 bases between. Per the germline V gene, CDR1 is SNHLY and CDR2 is FYNNEI. CDR3 coding DNA: TGTGCCAGCAGTGACGTCAATAGGGGGTTTGGAAACACCATATATTTT. Its protein is CASSDVNRGFGNTIYF. The full variable domain, rest sourced from reference TRBV2 and TRBJ1-3, is EPEVTQTPSHQVTQMGQEVILRCVPISNHLYFYWYRQILGQKVEFLVSFYNNEISEKSEIFDDQFSVERPDGSNFTLKIRSTKLEDSAMYFCASSDVNRGFGNTIYFGEGSWLTVV.

To note about this clone: The sample carries other DNA sequences with the same CDR3. The chain joins TRBV9 to TRBJ2-1, with 7 bases that match TRBD2. The CDR3 length is 15 residues. J gave up 1 base and V 0 bases, and 1 base lay outside the gene matches. Germline CDR1 reads SGDLS; CDR2 reads YYNGEE. DNA for the CDR3: TGTGCCAGCAGCGTAGGCGGGGGATCCTACAATGAGCAGTTCTTC. Residues: CASSVGGGSYNEQFF.

The rearrangement links TRBV19 to TRBJ2-5, with 9 bases lining up with TRBD1. CDR3 length: 15 amino acids. Germline CDR1 reads LNHDA; CDR2 reads SQIVND (reference sequence). The V and J ends lost 6 bases and 2 bases, in that order; junction bases with no gene match: 7. CDR3 bases: TGTGCCAGTAGCAGCACAGGGGGCGGACAAGAGACCCAGTACTTC. As protein: CASSSTGGGQETQYF.